This record looks at one TCR delta chain sequence and its context. What it binds is not known. This entry belongs to a study of Vδ1+ human thymocytes. Points from the study as a whole: In the thymus, TRG and TRD repertoires looked highly polyclonal with Gaussian CDR3 lengths. Thymic delta-chain repertoires held approximately 20% Vdelta2 sequences and few Vdelta3, despite high sort purity.

Sequences come from RNA converted to cDNA by reverse transcription. The CDR3 regions were amplified by multiplex PCR from V-gene primers to a constant-region primer. TCRdb redid the clone calls on the multiplex PCR reads with CATT. The sample carries 25,000 to 30,000 delta-chain clones, roughly 6.7% recorded once. The V gene's germline CDR1 is TSWWSYY and CDR2 QGS. The V and J ends lost 1 base and 4 bases respectively, with 31 bases between them. The CDR3 spans 21 residues. The rearrangement links TRDV1 to TRDJ1; the D call may be TRDD2 or TRDD3 (8 bases each). The material sequenced was Vdelta1+ gamma-delta thymocytes from the thymus. Subset specified: FACS-sorted CD3+ TCRalphabeta- TCRVdelta1+ TCRVdelta2- thymocytes. The TCR was taken from a girl under three years old who had congenital heart surgery. The CDR3 sequence is CALGEPNFSSYWGPYGDKLIF. The CDR3 bases are TGTGCTCTTGGGGAACCCAACTTCTCTTCCTACTGGGGGCCGTACGGCGATAAACTCATCTTT.